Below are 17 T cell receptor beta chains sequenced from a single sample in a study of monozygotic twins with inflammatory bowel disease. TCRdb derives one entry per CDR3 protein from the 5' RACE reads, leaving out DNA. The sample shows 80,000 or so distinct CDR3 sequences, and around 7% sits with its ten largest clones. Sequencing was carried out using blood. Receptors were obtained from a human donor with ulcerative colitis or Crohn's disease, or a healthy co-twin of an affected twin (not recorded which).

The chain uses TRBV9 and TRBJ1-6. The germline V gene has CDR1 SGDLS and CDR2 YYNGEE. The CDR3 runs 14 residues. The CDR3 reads CASSVGTDNSPLHF.

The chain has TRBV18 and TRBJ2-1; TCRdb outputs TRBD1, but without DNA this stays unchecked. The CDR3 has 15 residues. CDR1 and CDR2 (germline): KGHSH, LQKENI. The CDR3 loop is CASSPRGKTYNEQFF. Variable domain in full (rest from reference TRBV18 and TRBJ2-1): NAGVMQNPRHLVRRRGQEARLRCSPMKGHSHVYWYRQLPEEGLKFMVYLQKENIIDESGMPKERFSAEFPKEGPSILRIQQVVRGDSAAYFCASSPRGKTYNEQFFGPGTRLTVL.

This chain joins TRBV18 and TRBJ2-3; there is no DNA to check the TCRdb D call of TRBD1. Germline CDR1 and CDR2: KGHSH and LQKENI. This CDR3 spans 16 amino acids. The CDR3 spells CASSPRRGASVDTQYF. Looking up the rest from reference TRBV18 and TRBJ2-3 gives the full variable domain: NAGVMQNPRHLVRRRGQEARLRCSPMKGHSHVYWYRQLPEEGLKFMVYLQKENIIDESGMPKERFSAEFPKEGPSILRIQQVVRGDSAAYFCASSPRRGASVDTQYFGPGTRLTVL.

CDR3 sequence reads: CASSSPGWRQAEAFF. This sequence joins TRBV12-3 or TRBV12-4 and TRBJ1-1; TCRdb's assignment of TRBD1 cannot be checked, as there is no DNA. CDR3 length: 15 amino acids.

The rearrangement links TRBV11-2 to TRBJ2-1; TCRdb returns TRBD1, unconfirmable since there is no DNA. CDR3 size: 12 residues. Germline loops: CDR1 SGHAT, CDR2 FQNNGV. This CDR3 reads CATQGTKDEQFF.

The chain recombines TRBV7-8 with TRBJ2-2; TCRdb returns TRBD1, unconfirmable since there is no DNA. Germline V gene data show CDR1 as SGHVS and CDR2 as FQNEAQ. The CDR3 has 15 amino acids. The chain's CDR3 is CASSLRAGQRGELFF.

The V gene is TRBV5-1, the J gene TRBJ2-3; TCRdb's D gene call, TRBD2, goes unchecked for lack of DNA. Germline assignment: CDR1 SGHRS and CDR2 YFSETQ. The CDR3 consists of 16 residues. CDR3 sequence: CASSATSGGPTDTQYF. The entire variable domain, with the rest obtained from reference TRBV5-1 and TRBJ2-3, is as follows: KAGVTQTPRYLIKTRGQQVTLSCSPISGHRSVSWYQQTPGQGLQFLFEYFSETQRNKGNFPGRFSGRQFSNSRSEMNVSTLELGDSALYLCASSATSGGPTDTQYFGPGTRLTVL.

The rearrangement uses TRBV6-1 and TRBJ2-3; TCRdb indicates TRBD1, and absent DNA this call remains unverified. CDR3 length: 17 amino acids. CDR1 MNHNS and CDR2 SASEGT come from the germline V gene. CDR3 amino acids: CASGLRPGRSLSDTQYF.

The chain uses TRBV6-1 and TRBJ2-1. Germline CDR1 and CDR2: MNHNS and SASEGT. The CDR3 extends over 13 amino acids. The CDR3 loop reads CASSEENWNEQFF.

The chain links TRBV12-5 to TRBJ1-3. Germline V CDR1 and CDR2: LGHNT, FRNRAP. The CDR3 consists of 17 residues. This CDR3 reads CASGLPRTGLGGNTIYF.

The CDR3 sequence: CASSLEGNNQPQHF. J is TRBJ1-5 and V is TRBV5-1. Germline-derived CDR1 and CDR2 are SGHRS and YFSETQ. This CDR3 is 14 amino acids long.

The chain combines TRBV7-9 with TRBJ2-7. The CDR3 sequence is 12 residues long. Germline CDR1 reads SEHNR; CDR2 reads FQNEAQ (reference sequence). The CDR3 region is CASSQPLGEQYF.

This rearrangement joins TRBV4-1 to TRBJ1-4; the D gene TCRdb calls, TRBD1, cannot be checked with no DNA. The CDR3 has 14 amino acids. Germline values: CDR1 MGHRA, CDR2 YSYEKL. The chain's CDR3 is CASSPPHANEKLFF.

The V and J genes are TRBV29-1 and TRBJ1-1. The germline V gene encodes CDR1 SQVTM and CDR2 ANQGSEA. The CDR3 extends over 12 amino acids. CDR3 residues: CSVPEGSGEAFF.

The CDR3 reads CSGARRWGGSTDTQYF. This rearrangement joins TRBV20-1 to TRBJ2-3; TCRdb picks TRBD1, but there is no DNA to check that call. Germline V gives CDR1 DFQATT, CDR2 SNEGSKA (reference sequence). The CDR3 runs to 16 residues.

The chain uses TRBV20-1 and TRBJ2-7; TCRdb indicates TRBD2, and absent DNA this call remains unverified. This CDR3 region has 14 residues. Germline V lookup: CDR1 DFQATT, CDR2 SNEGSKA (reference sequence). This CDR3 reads CSASPGLDSYEQYF.

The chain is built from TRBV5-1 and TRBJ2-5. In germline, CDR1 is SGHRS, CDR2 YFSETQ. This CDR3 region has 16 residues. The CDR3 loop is CASSLYAGPMEETQYF.